The rows below give T cell receptor beta chains drawn from one sample of a study of shared clonotypes between healthy human individuals. TCRdb's copy holds only in-frame clones and misses some; the assay was immunoSEQ multiplex PCR. The data hold over 2 million clones, with 85% to 95% observed a single time. Material: naive CD4+ T cells from PBMCs. These receptors all stem from a man between 18 and 29 years old in good health. Some clones in this sample may be carry-over from other donors' samples. Each CDR3 is given without its conserved first and last residue. D genes are given only for firm matches.

J: TRBJ2-6; V: TRBV7-9; D: -; CDR3: ASSLGDKFGWSGANVLT
J: TRBJ1-2; V: TRBV28; D: -; CDR3: ASSLLMGGPGGYT
J: TRBJ2-2; V: TRBV6-6; D: -; CDR3: ASSPGSAGELF
J: TRBJ2-1; V: TRBV2; D: -; CDR3: ASRIRSAPYNEQF
J: TRBJ2-7; V: TRBV28; D: -; CDR3: ASSGGGPPYEQY
J: TRBJ2-1; V: TRBV28; D: -; CDR3: ASSTRGLHQYNEQF
J: TRBJ1-4; V: TRBV18; D: -; CDR3: ASSPGTGGEKLF
J: TRBJ2-7; V: TRBV19; D: TRBD1; CDR3: ASSGSGGLLEQY
J: TRBJ1-4; V: TRBV28; D: -; CDR3: ASSLRTDPNEKLF
J: TRBJ2-6; V: TRBV6-1; D: -; CDR3: ASSEARGSGANVLT
J: TRBJ2-3; V: TRBV7-9; D: -; CDR3: ASSRRLSTSTDTQY
J: TRBJ1-1; V: TRBV6-5; D: TRBD1; CDR3: ASRKVQGARTEAF
J: TRBJ2-2; V: TRBV6-1; D: TRBD2; CDR3: ASSDGLAGVKGTGELF
J: TRBJ2-7; V: TRBV10-1; D: TRBD2; CDR3: ASILGLAGRIYEQY
J: TRBJ2-3; V: TRBV21-1; D: -; CDR3: ASSKKGTSGRLSTDTQY
J: TRBJ1-4; V: TRBV25-1; D: -; CDR3: ASTLGQWEKLF
J: TRBJ2-1; V: TRBV4-1; D: -; CDR3: ASRGARWHEQF
J: TRBJ2-7; V: TRBV25-1; D: -; CDR3: ASSEGHSSYEQY
J: TRBJ1-4; V: TRBV2; D: TRBD1; CDR3: ASSSGTGTEKLF
J: TRBJ1-2; V: TRBV7-8; D: -; CDR3: ASSANEVADGYT
J: TRBJ2-5; V: TRBV14; D: -; CDR3: ASSQALAGRETQY
J: TRBJ2-1; V: TRBV6-1; D: -; CDR3: ASSEGGLSSYNEQF
J: TRBJ1-1; V: TRBV28; D: -; CDR3: ASIKSDGTEAF
J: TRBJ2-7; V: TRBV5-1; D: -; CDR3: ASRRNPPVDYEQY
J: TRBJ2-3; V: TRBV5-1; D: TRBD1; CDR3: ASSLPQGAYADTQY
J: TRBJ1-5; V: TRBV4-3; D: -; CDR3: ASSQDWRGVLNQPQH
J: TRBJ2-3; V: TRBV30; D: -; CDR3: AWSVIDTQY
J: TRBJ2-1; V: TRBV19; D: -; CDR3: ASSTAASATYNEQF
J: TRBJ2-7; V: TRBV20-1; D: -; CDR3: SARRGYEQY
J: TRBJ1-5; V: TRBV30; D: -; CDR3: AWSVSGRGGGQPQH
J: TRBJ2-3; V: TRBV5-1; D: TRBD1; CDR3: ASSLVQGADTQY
J: TRBJ1-2; V: TRBV5-4; D: -; CDR3: ASSSGSGTPYGYT
J: TRBJ1-2; V: TRBV5-1; D: -; CDR3: ASAEGYGYT